The 6 T cell receptor beta chains given below trace back to one sample, sequenced in a study of shared T cell receptors in the human thymus. Assay: immunoSEQ multiplex PCR; the TCRdb copy retains only in-frame clones and omits some. Found here are hundreds of thousands of clones, 85% to 90% of them singletons; the top ten hold about 0.01%. These data were also reused for a study on human thymus T cells.

The sample was thymocytes. These receptors originate from a boy in the first two years of life with a congenital heart defect.

The chain recombines TRBV2 with TRBJ2-2, with a weak D call TRBD1 (7 bases). Per germline, CDR1 SNHLY and CDR2 FYNNEI. This CDR3 has 15 amino acids. Trimming cost V 4 bases and J 3 bases, with 12 bases left between them. CDR3 loop: CASSVDREDTGELFF. The CDR3 DNA is TGTGCCAGCAGTGTAGACAGGGAGGACACCGGGGAGCTGTTTTTT.

The J gene is TRBJ1-1, the V gene TRBV5-6; no clear D. CDR1 and CDR2 (germline): SGHDT, YYEEEE. Trimming removed 3 bases at V and 8 bases at J, with 17 bases between. The CDR3 has 14 residues. The CDR3 loop reads CASSSPNVRVEAFF. Here the CDR3 DNA reads TGTGCCAGCAGCTCCCCGAACGTACGGGTGGAAGCTTTCTTT.

The V call is TRBV10-3, the J call TRBJ2-7, with 7 bases fitting TRBD2. After removal of 0 bases from V and 0 bases from J, the junction contained 8 bases not matched to a gene. CDR3 length: 17 amino acids. From germline, CDR1 is ENHRY and CDR2 SYGVKD. CDR3 protein: CAISESRLAPSSYEQYF. CDR3 bases: TGTGCCATCAGTGAGTCGAGACTAGCTCCGAGCTCCTACGAGCAGTACTTC.

This sequence joins TRBV6-1 and TRBJ2-1; TRBD2 might be the D (5 bases). The germline V gene encodes CDR1 MNHNS and CDR2 SASEGT. The CDR3 extends over 15 amino acids. V dropped 7 bases and J dropped 6 bases, with 19 bases sitting between them. The CDR3 protein is CASIGLARSLNEQFF. For the CDR3, the DNA is TGTGCCAGCATTGGTTTAGCGAGATCTCTCAATGAGCAGTTCTTC.

The J gene is TRBJ2-3, the V gene TRBV19; 11 nucleotides align to TRBD2. Trimming removed 6 bases from V and 0 bases from J; junction bases left unmatched: 8. Germline V lookup: CDR1 LNHDA, CDR2 SQIVND (reference sequence). The CDR3 contains 17 residues. CDR3: CASSRGTSGTSTDTQYF. The DNA for the CDR3 is TGTGCCAGTAGCCGCGGGACTAGCGGAACTAGCACAGATACGCAGTATTTT. The variable domain in full, with the rest retrieved from reference TRBV19 and TRBJ2-3, is DGGITQSPKYLFRKEGQNVTLSCEQNLNHDAMYWYRQDPGQGLRLIYYSQIVNDFQKGDIAEGYSVSREKKESFPLTVTSAQKNPTAFYLCASSRGTSGTSTDTQYFGPGTRLTVL.

This sequence joins TRBV29-1 and TRBJ2-3, with D unclear. V gave up 2 bases and J gave up 2 bases, with 11 bases separating them. The CDR3 spans 14 residues. Germline V gene data show CDR1 as SQVTM and CDR2 as ANQGSEA. CDR3 sequence (DNA): TGCAGCGTTGAACTGAGGCAGCCCACAGATACGCAGTATTTT. This gives the protein CSVELRQPTDTQYF.